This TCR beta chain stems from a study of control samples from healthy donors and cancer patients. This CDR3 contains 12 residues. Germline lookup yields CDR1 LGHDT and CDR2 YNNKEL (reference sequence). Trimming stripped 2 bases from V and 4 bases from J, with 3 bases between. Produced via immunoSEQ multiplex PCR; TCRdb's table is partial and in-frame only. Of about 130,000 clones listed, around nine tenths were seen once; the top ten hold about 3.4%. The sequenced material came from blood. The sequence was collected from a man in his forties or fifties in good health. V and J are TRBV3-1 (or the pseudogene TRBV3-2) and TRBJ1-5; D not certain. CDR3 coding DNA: TGTGCCAGCAGCCAATATAATCAGCCCCAGCATTTT. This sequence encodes CASSQYNQPQHF.